The rows below give T cell receptor beta chains drawn from one sample of a study of vaccination and CD4 T cells after COVID-19. TCRdb passed the PCR reads through MiXCR, listing each CDR3 protein once. Altogether approximately 5,800 distinct CDR3 sequences are present, about a third being singletons, with the ten largest covering about 32%. These receptors are not linked to any known antigen. The specimen sequenced was CD4+ T cells from blood, cultured in vitro. These receptors were taken from a human donor in good health. Both conserved end residues are trimmed from each CDR3.

V gene	CDR3 length	CDR3 protein
TRBV2	10	ASSEKGYGYT
TRBV7-9	12	ASSLGTGVVEQF
TRBV12-3/TRBV12-4	11	ASSLGEGYGYT
TRBV7-2	11	ASSSTGFDEQY
TRBV5-1	13	ASSLEGAANSPLH
TRBV20-1	12	SARQGQALGGYT
TRBV7-9	11	ASSRRSNTEAF
TRBV6-1	11	ASREQGRYGYT
TRBV20-1	13	SARVSGDYNSPLH
TRBV20-1	10	SAPRGADTQY
TRBV6-1	10	ASTTLGYGYT
TRBV6-1	13	ASSGRQGKPYEQY
TRBV20-1	11	SAGAQGIHGYT
TRBV30	11	AWGRDSPYGYT
TRBV6-4	11	ASSNEGGGEQF
TRBV5-1	12	ASSPGQGIQPQH
TRBV20-1	14	SAAGRRAKNTGELF
TRBV10-3	11	AISVPGVYGYT
TRBV11-2	12	ASRQSGVNTEAF
TRBV6-1	12	ASRNSGLRNEQF
TRBV6-1	11	ASEGSGANVLT
TRBV5-6	13	ASSLLGQTNYGYT
TRBV25-1	12	ASSESEGSYGYT
TRBV6-2/TRBV6-3	14	ASSYLTDSGANVLT
TRBV6-1	11	ASMNEGSTEAF
TRBV29-1	10	SARTLNTEAF
TRBV29-1	12	SVDRAGSTDTQY
TRBV11-2	13	ASSPVEWWQETQY
TRBV12-3/TRBV12-4	10	ASRRAKNIQY
TRBV19	11	ASTDGSNQPQH
TRBV10-3	12	ATTGLGANYGYT
TRBV2	11	ASTTGGDTEAF
TRBV24-1	12	AKPPGQGCQPQH
TRBV6-1	12	ASRAELAKNIQY
TRBV6-4	13	ASSESSGGADTQY
TRBV18	11	ASSLQVNTEAF
TRBV20-1	13	SANRDRALGYGYT
TRBV12-3/TRBV12-4	11	ASSVAGPKTRY
TRBV19	15	ASRSQRGRSFTGELF
TRBV7-6	13	ASNQGLAGYNEQF
TRBV18	10	ASSPLETEAF
TRBV6-5	12	ASSYSQGSYGYT
TRBV10-3	12	AISADSSGFEAF
TRBV20-1	10	SALMVGQPQH
TRBV10-2	11	ASRESDGATAF
TRBV20-1	12	SASPGQGVGIQH
TRBV7-2	12	ASSLQRETDTQY
TRBV29-1	11	SVGSGENGEQF
TRBV20-1	11	SATSNRGDGYT
TRBV15	11	ATSRDLGDEQY
TRBV20-1	11	SASRATGYEQY
TRBV7-2	12	ASSLSLASETQY
TRBV6-2/TRBV6-3	12	ASSYSRHLYEQY